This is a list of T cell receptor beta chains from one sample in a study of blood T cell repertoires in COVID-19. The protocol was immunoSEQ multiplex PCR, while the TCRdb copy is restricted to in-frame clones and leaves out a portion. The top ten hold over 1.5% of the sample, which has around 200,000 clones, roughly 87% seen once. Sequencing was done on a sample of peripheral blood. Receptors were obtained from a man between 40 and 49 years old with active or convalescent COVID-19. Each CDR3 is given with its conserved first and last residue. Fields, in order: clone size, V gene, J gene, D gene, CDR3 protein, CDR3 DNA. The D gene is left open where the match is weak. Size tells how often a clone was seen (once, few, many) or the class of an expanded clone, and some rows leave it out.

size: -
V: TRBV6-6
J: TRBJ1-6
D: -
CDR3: CASRGGGNSPLHF
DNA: TGTGCCAGCAGGGGAGGAGGAAATTCACCCCTCCACTTT

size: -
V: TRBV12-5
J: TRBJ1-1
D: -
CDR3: CASGLRDTTDEAFF
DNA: TGTGCTAGTGGTTTGAGGGACACCACCGATGAAGCTTTCTTT

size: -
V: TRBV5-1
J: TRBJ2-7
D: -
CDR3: CASSLELAYYEQYF
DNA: TGCGCCAGCAGCTTGGAACTAGCTTACTACGAGCAGTACTTC

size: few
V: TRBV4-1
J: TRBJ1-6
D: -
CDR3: CASSQDTMAGGWTLHF
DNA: TGCGCCAGCAGCCAAGATACGATGGCGGGGGGCTGGACCCTCCACTTT

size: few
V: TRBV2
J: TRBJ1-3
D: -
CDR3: CAATTWTASGNTIYF
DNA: TGTGCCGCGACGACGTGGACAGCCTCTGGAAACACCATATATTTT

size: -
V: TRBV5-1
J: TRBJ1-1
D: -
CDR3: CASSLVGGSNTEAFF
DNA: TGCGCCAGCAGCTTGGTGGGAGGGTCGAACACTGAAGCTTTCTTT

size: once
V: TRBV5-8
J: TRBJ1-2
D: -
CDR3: CASSLELSGYTF
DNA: TGTGCCAGCAGCTTGGAGCTCTCGGGCTACACCTTC

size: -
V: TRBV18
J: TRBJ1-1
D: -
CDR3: CASSPTANTEAFF
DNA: TGTGCCAGCTCACCTACAGCGAACACTGAAGCTTTCTTT

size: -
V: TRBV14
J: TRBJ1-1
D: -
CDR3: CASSPKGLVNTEAFF
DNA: TGTGCCAGCAGCCCGAAGGGGCTGGTGAACACTGAAGCTTTCTTT

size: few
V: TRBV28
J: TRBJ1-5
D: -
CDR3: CASSFYSNQPQHF
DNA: TGTGCCAGCAGTTTCTATAGCAATCAGCCCCAGCATTTT

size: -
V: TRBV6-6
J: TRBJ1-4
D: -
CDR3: CASGSGHFNEKLFF
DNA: TGTGCCAGCGGCTCCGGACATTTTAATGAAAAACTGTTTTTT

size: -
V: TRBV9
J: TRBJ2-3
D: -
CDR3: CASSAWTGVYTDTQYF
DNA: TGTGCCAGCAGCGCCTGGACGGGGGTATACACAGATACGCAGTATTTT

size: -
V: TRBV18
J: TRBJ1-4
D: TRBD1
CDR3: CASSPGQGNTNEKLFF
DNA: TGTGCCAGCTCACCGGGACAGGGAAATACCAATGAAAAACTGTTTTTT

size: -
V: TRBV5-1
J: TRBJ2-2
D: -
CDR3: CASSFQNTGELFF
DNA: TGCGCCAGCAGCTTTCAGAACACCGGGGAGCTGTTTTTT

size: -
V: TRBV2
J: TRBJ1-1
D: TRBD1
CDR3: CASIVLDRGQTEAFF
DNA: TGTGCCAGCATAGTTCTCGACAGGGGGCAAACTGAAGCTTTCTTT

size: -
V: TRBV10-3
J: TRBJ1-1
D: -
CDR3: CAISEQGNTEAFF
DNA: TGTGCCATCAGTGAACAGGGTAACACTGAAGCTTTCTTT

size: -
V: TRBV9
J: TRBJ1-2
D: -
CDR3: CASSVANSVADGYTF
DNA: TGTGCCAGCAGCGTAGCTAACTCCGTGGCGGATGGCTACACCTTC

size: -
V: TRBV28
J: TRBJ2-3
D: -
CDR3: CASSDYSSTDTQYF
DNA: TGTGCCAGCAGCGACTACTCTAGCACAGATACGCAGTATTTT

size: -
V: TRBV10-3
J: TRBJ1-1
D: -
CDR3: CAISAGDLNTEAFF
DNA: TGTGCCATCAGTGCGGGGGACCTGAACACTGAAGCTTTCTTT

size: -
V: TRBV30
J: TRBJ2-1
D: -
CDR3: CAWVKAGPYNEQFF
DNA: TGTGCCTGGGTTAAGGCAGGGCCCTACAATGAGCAGTTCTTC

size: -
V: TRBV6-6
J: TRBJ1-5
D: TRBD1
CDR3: CASSSGTGRSQPQHF
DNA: TGTGCCAGCAGTTCCGGGACAGGGCGCAGCCAGCCCCAGCATTTT

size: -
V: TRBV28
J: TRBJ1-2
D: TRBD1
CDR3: CASSLDRALYGYTF
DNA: TGTGCCAGCAGTTTGGACAGGGCTCTCTATGGCTACACCTTC

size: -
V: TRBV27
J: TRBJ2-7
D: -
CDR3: CASSSYREGYEQYF
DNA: TGTGCCAGCAGTTCATACAGGGAGGGCTACGAGCAGTACTTC

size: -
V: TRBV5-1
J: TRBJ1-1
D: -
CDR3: CASSLLAGGNTEAFF
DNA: TGCGCCAGCAGCTTGCTGGCGGGGGGGAACACTGAAGCTTTCTTT

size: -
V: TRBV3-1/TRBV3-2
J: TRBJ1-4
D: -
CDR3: CASSQDVWPVLLDEKLFF
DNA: TGTGCCAGCAGCCAAGATGTTTGGCCGGTACTACTGGATGAAAAACTGTTTTTT

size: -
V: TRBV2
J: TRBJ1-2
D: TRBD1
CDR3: CASRGQETSYGYTF
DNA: TGTGCCAGCAGGGGACAGGAGACTTCCTATGGCTACACCTTC

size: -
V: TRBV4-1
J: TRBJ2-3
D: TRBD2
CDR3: CASSRQASGSTDTQYF
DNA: TGCGCCAGCAGCCGGCAGGCTAGCGGGAGCACAGATACGCAGTATTTT

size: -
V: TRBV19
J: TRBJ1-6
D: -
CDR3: CASSNTGNSPLHF
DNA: TGTGCCAGTAGTAATACAGGGAATTCACCCCTCCACTTT

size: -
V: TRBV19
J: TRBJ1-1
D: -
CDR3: CASNVQGDTEAFF
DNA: TGTGCCAGTAACGTTCAAGGGGACACTGAAGCTTTCTTT